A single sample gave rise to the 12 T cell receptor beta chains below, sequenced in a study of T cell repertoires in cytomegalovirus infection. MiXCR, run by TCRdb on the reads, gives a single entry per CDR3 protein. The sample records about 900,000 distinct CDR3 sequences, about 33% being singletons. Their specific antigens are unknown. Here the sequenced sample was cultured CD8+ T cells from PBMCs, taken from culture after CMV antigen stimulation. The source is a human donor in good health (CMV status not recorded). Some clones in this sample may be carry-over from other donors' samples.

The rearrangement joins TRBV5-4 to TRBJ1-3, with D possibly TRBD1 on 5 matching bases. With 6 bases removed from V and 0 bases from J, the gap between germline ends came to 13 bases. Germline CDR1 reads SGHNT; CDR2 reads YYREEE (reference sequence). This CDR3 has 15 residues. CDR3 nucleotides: TGTGCCAGCACAACAAGGGACCTCTCTGGAAACACCATATATTTT. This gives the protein CASTTRDLSGNTIYF.

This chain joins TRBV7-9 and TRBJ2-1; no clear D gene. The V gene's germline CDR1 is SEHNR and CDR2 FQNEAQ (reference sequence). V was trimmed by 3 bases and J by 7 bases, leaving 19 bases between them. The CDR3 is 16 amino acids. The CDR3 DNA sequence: TGTGCCAGCAGCTTTCCGGCCTTGCTTTCTTTAAATGAGCAGTTCTTC. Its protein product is CASSFPALLSLNEQFF.

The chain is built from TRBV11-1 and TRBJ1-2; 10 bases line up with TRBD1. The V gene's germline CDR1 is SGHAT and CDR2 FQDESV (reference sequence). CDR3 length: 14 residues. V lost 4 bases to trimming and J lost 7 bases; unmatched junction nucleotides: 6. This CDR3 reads CASSSPGQGSGYTF. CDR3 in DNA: TGTGCCAGCAGCTCCCCGGGACAGGGGTCTGGCTACACCTTC.

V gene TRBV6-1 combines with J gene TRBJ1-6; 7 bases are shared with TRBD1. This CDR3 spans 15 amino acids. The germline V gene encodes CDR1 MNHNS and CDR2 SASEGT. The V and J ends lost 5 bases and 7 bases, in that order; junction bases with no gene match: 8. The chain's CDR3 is CASSLWDSRNSPLHF. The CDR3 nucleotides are TGTGCCAGCAGTCTTTGGGACAGTCGAAATTCACCCCTCCACTTT.

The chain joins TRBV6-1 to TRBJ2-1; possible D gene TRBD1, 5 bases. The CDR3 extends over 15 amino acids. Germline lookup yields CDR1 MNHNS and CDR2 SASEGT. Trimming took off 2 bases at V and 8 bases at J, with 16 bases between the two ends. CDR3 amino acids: CASSEHTGPRDEQFF. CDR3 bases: TGTGCCAGCAGTGAACACACGGGTCCCAGGGATGAGCAGTTCTTC.

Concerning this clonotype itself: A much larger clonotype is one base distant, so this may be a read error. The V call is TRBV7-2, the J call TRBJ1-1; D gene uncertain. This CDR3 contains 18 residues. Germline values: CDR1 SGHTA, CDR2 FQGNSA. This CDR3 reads CASNLKLGEGFPNTEAFF. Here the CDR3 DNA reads TGTGCCAGCAACTTAAAGCTCGGGGAGGGTTTTCCGAACACTGAAGCTTTCTTT.

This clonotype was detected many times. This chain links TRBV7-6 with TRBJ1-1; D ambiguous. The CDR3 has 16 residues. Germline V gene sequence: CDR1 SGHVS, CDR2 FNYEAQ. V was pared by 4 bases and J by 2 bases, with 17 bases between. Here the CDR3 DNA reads TGTGCCAGCAGCTACCTTGGGTCCGGGGAAAACACTGAAGCTTTCTTT. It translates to CASSYLGSGENTEAFF.

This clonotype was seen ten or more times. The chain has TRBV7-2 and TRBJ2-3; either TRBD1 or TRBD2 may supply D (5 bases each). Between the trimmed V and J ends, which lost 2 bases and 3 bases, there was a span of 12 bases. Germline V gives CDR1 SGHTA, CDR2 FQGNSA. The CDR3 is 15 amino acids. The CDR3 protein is CASSLMGVPTDTQYF. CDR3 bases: TGTGCCAGCAGCTTAATGGGGGTACCAACAGATACGCAGTATTTT.

The CDR3 coding sequence is TGTGCCAGCAGTTACGCCCAGGGCTCGTGGACTGAAGCTTTCTTT. Its translation: CASSYAQGSWTEAFF. V is TRBV6-6 and J is TRBJ1-1, with D possibly matching TRBD1 (5 bases). Germline CDR1 and CDR2: MNHNY and SVGAGI (reference sequence). CDR3 length: 15 amino acids. V was shortened by 2 bases and J by 5 bases, with 15 bases between the two germline ends.

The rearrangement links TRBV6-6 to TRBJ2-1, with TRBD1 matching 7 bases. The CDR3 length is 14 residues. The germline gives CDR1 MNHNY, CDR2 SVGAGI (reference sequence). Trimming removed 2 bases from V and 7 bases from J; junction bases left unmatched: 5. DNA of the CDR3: TGTGCCAGCAGTTACCCGGGACAGCTAAATGAGCAGTTCTTC. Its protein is CASSYPGQLNEQFF.

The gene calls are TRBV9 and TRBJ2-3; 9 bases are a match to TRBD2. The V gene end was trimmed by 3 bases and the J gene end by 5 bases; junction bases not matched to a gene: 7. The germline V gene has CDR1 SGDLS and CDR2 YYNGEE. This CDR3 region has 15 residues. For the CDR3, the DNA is TGTGCCAGCAGCGGGAGCGGGGGGCGGGGAGATACGCAGTATTTT. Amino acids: CASSGSGGRGDTQYF.

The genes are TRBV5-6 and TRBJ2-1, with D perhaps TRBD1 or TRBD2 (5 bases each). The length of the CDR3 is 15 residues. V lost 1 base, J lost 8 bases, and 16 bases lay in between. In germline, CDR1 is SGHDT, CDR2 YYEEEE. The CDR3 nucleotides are TGTGCCAGCAGCTTGTGGGACCGGGGTAGGGATGAGCAGTTCTTC. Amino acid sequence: CASSLWDRGRDEQFF.